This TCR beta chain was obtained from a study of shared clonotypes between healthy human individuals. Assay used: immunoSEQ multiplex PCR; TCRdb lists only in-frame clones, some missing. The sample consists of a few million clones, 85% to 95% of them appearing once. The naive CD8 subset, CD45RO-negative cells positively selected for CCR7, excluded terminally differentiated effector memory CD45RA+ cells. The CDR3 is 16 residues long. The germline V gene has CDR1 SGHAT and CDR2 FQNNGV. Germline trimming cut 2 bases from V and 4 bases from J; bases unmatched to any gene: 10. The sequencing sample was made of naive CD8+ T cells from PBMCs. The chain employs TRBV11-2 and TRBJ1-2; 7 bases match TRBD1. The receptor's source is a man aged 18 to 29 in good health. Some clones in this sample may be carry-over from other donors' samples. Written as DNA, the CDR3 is TGTGCCAGCAGCTTATCGTACGGGACAGCTAGCTATGGCTACACCTTC. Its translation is CASSLSYGTASYGYTF.